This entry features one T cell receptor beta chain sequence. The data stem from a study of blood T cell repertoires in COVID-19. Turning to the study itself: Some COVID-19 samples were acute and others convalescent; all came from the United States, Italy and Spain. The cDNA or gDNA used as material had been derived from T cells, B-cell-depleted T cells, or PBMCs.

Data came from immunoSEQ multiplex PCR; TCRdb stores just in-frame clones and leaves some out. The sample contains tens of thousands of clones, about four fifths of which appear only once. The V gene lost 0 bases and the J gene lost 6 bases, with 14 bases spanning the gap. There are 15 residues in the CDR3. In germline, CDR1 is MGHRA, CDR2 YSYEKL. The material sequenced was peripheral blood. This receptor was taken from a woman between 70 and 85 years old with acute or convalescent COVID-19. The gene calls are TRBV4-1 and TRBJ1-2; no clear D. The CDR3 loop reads CASSQDAQLRDGYTF. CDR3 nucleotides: TGCGCCAGCAGCCAAGACGCCCAGCTACGGGATGGCTACACCTTC.